The 29 T cell receptor beta chains given below trace back to one sample, sequenced in a study of blood T cell repertoires in COVID-19. Clones were sequenced by immunoSEQ multiplex PCR, and TCRdb holds only the in-frame ones, with some missing. This table has 89,000 or so clones, roughly 90% appearing once. The sequencing input was peripheral blood. Receptor source: a man aged 50-60 years with COVID-19, enrolled during active disease.

The table lists this clone with a few counts. The V gene is TRBV7-3, the J gene TRBJ2-5; weak D call: TRBD2 (6 bases). There are 16 residues in the CDR3. Trimming stripped 5 bases from V and 1 base from J, with 17 bases between. From germline, CDR1 is SGHTA and CDR2 FQGTGA. CDR3 loop: CASSLAPSASQETQYF. The CDR3 coding sequence is TGTGCCAGCAGCCTAGCACCTAGCGCCTCCCAAGAGACCCAGTACTTC.

CDR3 loop: CASSPTGTHYEQYF. DNA for the CDR3: TGTGCCAGCAGCCCGACAGGGACCCACTACGAGCAGTACTTC. This sequence joins TRBV7-2 and TRBJ2-7; 7 bases are shared with TRBD1. V was pared by 5 bases and J by 3 bases, with 7 bases of the junction left unmatched. In germline, CDR1 is SGHTA, CDR2 FQGNSA. This CDR3 spans 14 amino acids.

The chain employs TRBV6-1 and TRBJ1-3, with D uncertain. Trimming stripped 2 bases from V and 2 bases from J, with 7 bases between. Germline V gene data show CDR1 as MNHNS and CDR2 as SASEGT. This CDR3 region has 14 residues. CDR3 DNA: TGTGCCAGCAGTGAAAATCAGGCTGGAAACACCATATATTTT. It specifies CASSENQAGNTIYF.

The rearrangement links TRBV2 to TRBJ2-7; 10 bases line up with TRBD1. Germline CDR1 SNHLY, CDR2 FYNNEI. This CDR3 has 15 residues. The trim removed 4 bases at V and 3 bases at J, leaving 6 bases unmatched. The CDR3 sequence is CASSGEGTGDYEQYF. The CDR3 DNA is TGTGCCAGCAGTGGGGAGGGGACAGGGGACTACGAGCAGTACTTC. The complete variable domain, with remaining parts taken from reference TRBV2 and TRBJ2-7, reads EPEVTQTPSHQVTQMGQEVILRCVPISNHLYFYWYRQILGQKVEFLVSFYNNEISEKSEIFDDQFSVERPDGSNFTLKIRSTKLEDSAMYFCASSGEGTGDYEQYFGPGTRLTVT.

The rearrangement joins TRBV6-2 or TRBV6-3 to TRBJ2-2; 7 bases agree with TRBD2. After removal of 4 bases from V and 5 bases from J, the junction contained 4 bases not matched to a gene. The CDR3 spans 14 residues. Per the germline V gene, CDR1 is MNHEY and CDR2 is SVGEGT. The CDR3 here is CASSSAGVTGELFF. The DNA of the CDR3 is TGTGCCAGCAGTTCGGCGGGGGTGACCGGGGAGCTGTTTTTT.

The J gene is TRBJ1-1, the V gene TRBV7-9; 7 bases match TRBD1. The CDR3 is 15 residues long. The ends lost 3 bases at V and 3 bases at J; junction bases unmatched: 7. The germline V gene encodes CDR1 SEHNR and CDR2 FQNEAQ (reference sequence). Written as DNA, the CDR3 is TGTGCCAGCAGCTTGCTCGGCAGGGGGGACACTGAAGCTTTCTTT. Residues: CASSLLGRGDTEAFF.

The rearrangement uses TRBV28 and TRBJ1-2; 7 nucleotides agree with TRBD1. V gave up 7 bases and J gave up 4 bases; unmatched junction bases: 6. The germline V gene has CDR1 MDHEN and CDR2 SYDVKM. CDR3 size: 13 residues. For the CDR3, the DNA is TGTGCCAGCACCGGGACAGTCGGCTATGGCTACACCTTC. It yields the protein CASTGTVGYGYTF.

The CDR3: CASTHSSNEQFF. The DNA of the CDR3 is TGTGCCAGCACCCACAGCTCTAATGAGCAGTTCTTC. The chain carries TRBV12-3 or TRBV12-4 and TRBJ2-1; D is ambiguous. V was pared by 7 bases and J by 7 bases, with 11 bases between. There are 12 residues in the CDR3.

V usage is TRBV15 and J usage is TRBJ2-3; TRBD1 matches 7 bases. CDR1 is LNHNV and CDR2 is YYDKDF in the germline V gene (reference sequence). The ends lost 0 bases at V and 4 bases at J; junction bases unmatched: 13. This CDR3 has 18 amino acids. This chain's CDR3 is CATSRDPATGWSSDTQYF. As DNA, the CDR3 is TGTGCCACCAGCAGAGATCCCGCGACAGGGTGGTCATCAGATACGCAGTATTTT.

The chain is built from TRBV15 and TRBJ2-3, with TRBD2 identical over 9 bases. The CDR3 totals 18 residues. Germline CDR1 reads LNHNV; CDR2 reads YYDKDF (reference sequence). J gave up 1 base and V 1 base, and 9 bases lay outside the gene matches. The chain's CDR3 is CATSRVSPSGTRTDTQYF. CDR3 coding DNA: TGTGCCACCAGCAGAGTTAGCCCTAGCGGGACCCGCACAGATACGCAGTATTTT.

The chain carries TRBV6-2 or TRBV6-3 and TRBJ1-5, with 9 bases matching TRBD1. V shed 4 bases, J shed 4 bases, and the junction held 11 bases outside the gene matches. The germline CDR1 and CDR2 sequences are MNHEY and SVGEGT. CDR3 length: 17 amino acids. CDR3 bases: TGTGCCAGCAGTTTTGACAACAGGGGGCTGGTAAATCAGCCCCAGCATTTT. It codes for CASSFDNRGLVNQPQHF.

This chain uses TRBV15 with TRBJ1-1; 12 positions agree with TRBD1. Trimming cost V 1 base and J 4 bases; bases outside gene matches: 4. The length of the CDR3 is 16 residues. Per the germline V gene, CDR1 is LNHNV and CDR2 is YYDKDF (reference sequence). CDR3 bases: TGTGCCACCAGCAGAGGAGTGGGACAGGGGGCCACTGAAGCTTTCTTT. Encoded protein: CATSRGVGQGATEAFF.

The chain combines TRBV2 with TRBJ2-6, with a weak D call TRBD1 (5 bases). V was cut by 5 bases and J by 0 bases, with 17 bases left in between. This CDR3 spans 18 amino acids. CDR1 SNHLY and CDR2 FYNNEI come from the germline V gene. Written as DNA, the CDR3 is TGTGCCAGCAGTTTTCGGCGACAGTTAATCTCTGGGGCCAACGTCCTGACTTTC. Its protein is CASSFRRQLISGANVLTF. Based on the CDR3 plus reference TRBV2 and TRBJ2-6, the full variable domain is EPEVTQTPSHQVTQMGQEVILRCVPISNHLYFYWYRQILGQKVEFLVSFYNNEISEKSEIFDDQFSVERPDGSNFTLKIRSTKLEDSAMYFCASSFRRQLISGANVLTFGAGSRLTVL.

The rearrangement joins TRBV2 to TRBJ1-4; 8 bases line up with TRBD1. The CDR3 is 15 residues long. Trimming at V came to 4 bases and at J to 5 bases, leaving 6 bases not matched to a gene. Germline CDR1 reads SNHLY; CDR2 reads FYNNEI. CDR3 DNA: TGTGCCAGCAGTGGGACAGGACAGGGAAATGAAAAACTGTTTTTT. This codes for CASSGTGQGNEKLFF.

The rearrangement links TRBV7-3 to TRBJ2-3; 8 positions match TRBD2. This CDR3 comprises 17 residues. V trimming: 4 bases; J trimming: 5 bases; junction bases outside the gene matches: 14. Looked up from germline, CDR1 is SGHTA and CDR2 is FQGTGA. For the CDR3, the DNA is TGTGCCAGCAGCTGGGGCGCGGGGGGCCAAGTTCGAGATACGCAGTATTTT. Amino acid sequence: CASSWGAGGQVRDTQYF.

This rearrangement joins TRBV4-2 to TRBJ2-3; 9 bases are a match to TRBD2. Germline lookup yields CDR1 LGHNA and CDR2 YNFKEQ. V lost 0 bases to trimming and J lost 4 bases; unmatched junction nucleotides: 5. CDR3 length equals 16 residues. The CDR3 region has the DNA TGTGCCAGCAGCCAAGATAGGGCTAGCGGGGCAGATACGCAGTATTTT. The encoded protein is CASSQDRASGADTQYF.

The chain has TRBV7-2 and TRBJ2-5; the match to TRBD2 covers 9 bases. The CDR3 extends over 16 amino acids. The J segment lost 2 bases and the V segment lost 3 bases, leaving 7 bases of the junction unmatched. Germline CDR1 is SGHTA and CDR2 is FQGNSA. The CDR3 sequence is CASSFGRGGVQETQYF. The CDR3 region has the DNA TGTGCCAGCAGCTTTGGGCGGGGGGGCGTTCAAGAGACCCAGTACTTC.

J is TRBJ2-2 and V is TRBV5-5, with D tentatively TRBD1 (6 bases). With 4 bases removed from V and 4 bases from J, the gap between germline ends came to 14 bases. The CDR3 extends over 15 amino acids. The germline gives CDR1 SGHKS, CDR2 YYEKEE (reference sequence). The CDR3 is CASSQGTQRTGELFF. The CDR3 DNA is TGTGCCAGCAGCCAGGGGACCCAGCGCACCGGGGAGCTGTTTTTT.

The chain has TRBV6-5 and TRBJ2-1; no definite D call. The CDR3 sequence is 16 residues long. Trimming removed 4 bases from V and 0 bases from J, with 13 bases in between. Germline V gene lookup returns CDR1 MNHEY and CDR2 SVGAGI. The CDR3 loop is CASSSSTFSSYNEQFF. The CDR3 DNA sequence: TGTGCCAGCAGTTCCTCAACTTTTAGCTCCTACAATGAGCAGTTCTTC.

The chain joins TRBV5-4 to TRBJ1-2; 7 bases line up with TRBD1. V shed 4 bases, J shed 7 bases, and the junction held 4 bases outside the gene matches. This CDR3 is built from 12 residues. Germline V gene lookup returns CDR1 SGHNT and CDR2 YYREEE (reference sequence). The CDR3 coding sequence is TGTGCCAGCAGCCAAAGACAGGGTGGCTACACCTTC. Translation: CASSQRQGGYTF.

J is TRBJ2-5 and V is TRBV9, with TRBD1 as a possible D gene (8 bases). Per germline, CDR1 SGDLS and CDR2 YYNGEE. V was cut by 6 bases and J by 0 bases, with 15 bases left in between. The CDR3 is 15 amino acids. The CDR3 sequence is CASTRQGTNQETQYF. Here the CDR3 DNA reads TGTGCCAGCACTAGACAGGGGACTAACCAAGAGACCCAGTACTTC.

The J gene is TRBJ2-3, the V gene TRBV7-2, with D tentatively TRBD1 (5 bases). The germline V and J ends were trimmed by 4 bases and 4 bases, with 15 bases remaining between them. The CDR3 has 15 residues. CDR1 SGHTA and CDR2 FQGNSA come from the germline V gene. CDR3 protein: CASSSRTTEPDTQYF. The DNA for the CDR3 is TGTGCCAGCAGCTCCCGTACGACAGAACCAGATACGCAGTATTTT.

The chain links TRBV3-1 (or the pseudogene TRBV3-2) to TRBJ2-2, with a possible D match to TRBD2 (7 bases). Germline CDR1 and CDR2: LGHDT and YNNKEL (reference sequence). The CDR3 has 16 residues. Trimming removed 4 bases from V and 6 bases from J, with 18 bases in between. CDR3 loop: CASSRLRGGPAGELFF. The CDR3 DNA reads TGTGCCAGCAGCCGTTTAAGGGGGGGGCCCGCCGGGGAGCTGTTTTTT.

V is TRBV30 and J is TRBJ1-1, with 8 bases matching TRBD1. Germline V lookup: CDR1 GTSNPN, CDR2 SVGIG (reference sequence). After removal of 2 bases from V and 3 bases from J, the junction contained 2 bases not matched to a gene. The CDR3 loop spans 13 amino acids. CDR3 loop: CAWSTGGDTEAFF. The CDR3 DNA sequence: TGTGCCTGGAGTACAGGGGGGGACACTGAAGCTTTCTTT.

The rearrangement links TRBV5-4 to TRBJ1-1; D may be TRBD1 (6 bases). V was cut by 7 bases and J by 0 bases, with 10 bases left in between. In germline, CDR1 is SGHNT, CDR2 YYREEE (reference sequence). The CDR3 extends over 13 amino acids. The DNA for the CDR3 is TGTGCCAGCCACAGGGTTGTGAACACTGAAGCTTTCTTT. The encoded protein is CASHRVVNTEAFF.

This clone was detected a few times. The DNA of the CDR3 is TGTGCCAGCGAATACAGTATCTATAATTCACCCCTCCACTTT. Translation gives CASEYSIYNSPLHF. The chain links TRBV2 to TRBJ1-6; D not resolved. The CDR3 sequence is 14 residues long. Germline-derived CDR1 and CDR2 are SNHLY and FYNNEI. The ends were cut back, 8 bases at V and 3 bases at J, with 11 bases in the middle.

This clone occurred once. This chain links TRBV5-1 with TRBJ2-5, with TRBD2 identical over 10 bases. The germline V gene has CDR1 SGHRS and CDR2 YFSETQ. The CDR3 sequence is 16 residues long. Trimming cost V 3 bases and J 1 base; bases outside gene matches: 6. CDR3 sequence: CASSYLAGDTQETQYF. The CDR3 DNA sequence: TGCGCCAGCAGCTACCTAGCGGGGGACACCCAAGAGACCCAGTACTTC.

The chain is built from TRBV28 and TRBJ1-2, with D possibly matching TRBD1 (6 bases). The germline gives CDR1 MDHEN, CDR2 SYDVKM. The CDR3 loop spans 14 amino acids. With 5 bases removed from V and 4 bases from J, the gap between germline ends came to 14 bases. In DNA form, the CDR3 reads TGTGCCAGCAGTCCAAATACAGGGCTCTATGGCTACACCTTC. Translated, it gives CASSPNTGLYGYTF.

This rearrangement joins TRBV9 to TRBJ1-6; 8 nucleotides align to TRBD1. The CDR3 covers 15 residues. V dropped 1 base and J dropped 9; count of bases not matched to a gene: 6. Germline CDR1 and CDR2: SGDLS and YYNGEE. In DNA form, the CDR3 reads TGTGCCAGCAGCGTATTGGACAGGGCCCGTTCACCCCTCCACTTT. It specifies CASSVLDRARSPLHF. Together with reference TRBV9 and TRBJ1-6, the CDR3 gives the full variable domain: DSGVTQTPKHLITATGQRVTLRCSPRSGDLSVYWYQQSLDQGLQFLIQYYNGEERAKGNILERFSAQQFPDLHSELNLSSLELGDSALYFCASSVLDRARSPLHFGNGTRLTVT.